This section outlines one T cell receptor beta chain sequence together with its context. Only one count was recorded for this clone. The specificity of this receptor is unknown. Nothing much larger sits one base from this clone, and base qualities are not available. Via the germline V gene, CDR1 is SGHTA and CDR2 FQGNSA. The junction shows trimming of 5 bases on V and 1 base on J, and the gene matches do not reach 2 bases of it. The CDR3 starts with the cysteine, ends with the phenylalanine, and has 15 residues. Here the CDR3 DNA is all that survives: 45 bases in frame from base 1. The sample is drawn from a study of T cell changes during pregnancy in multiple sclerosis (dated by TCRdb to the late 2010s). At the level of the whole study: The study looked at changes in the T cell repertoire across pregnancy in women with multiple sclerosis.

Library preparation used the immunoSEQ multiplex PCR assay. This is the immuneACCESS table as TCRdb keeps it, with only in-frame sequences that have V and J called. A part of the clones is gone; compared with another copy, unresolved V genes explain less than half, and the rest is unexplained. For this sample there are some 57,000 clones; approximately 91% appear just once. The ten most abundant clones make up 0.6% to 0.9% of the sample. The chain is encoded by TRBV7-2 joined to TRBJ2-3, with 11 middle bases fitting TRBD2. The receptor comes from a female donor with multiple sclerosis, enrolled in a pregnancy study. Here the sequenced sample was CD4+ T cells from peripheral blood mononuclear cells, taken in the first trimester of pregnancy. The DNA sequence is given as TGTGCCAGCAGCCTACTAGCGGGGGGCACAGATACGCAGTATTTT. It encodes CASSLLAGGTDTQYF.